This entry describes one T cell receptor beta chain. With a J-beta primer mix and a sample-barcoded 5' primer, a second PCR ran about 7 to 12 cycles. TCRdb itself ran the 5' RACE reads through MiXCR, one entry per CDR3 protein. The sample lists over 550,000 distinct CDR3 sequences, about 30% occurring once. The data were obtained in a study of blood T cells in healthy people across ages. V shed 6 bases and J 0 bases; nucleotides not matched to a gene: 5. The germline CDR1 and CDR2 sequences are DFQATT and SNEGSKA (reference sequence). This CDR3 has 14 residues. The sequenced material came from blood. The sequence was obtained from a woman of 80 years or more in good health. V is TRBV20-1 and J is TRBJ2-7; TRBD1 aligns across 10 bases. In DNA, the CDR3 is TGCAGTGCCGCGCGGACAGGGGGCTCCTACGAGCAGTACTTC. It encodes CSAARTGGSYEQYF.